This T cell receptor beta chain comes out of a study of response to subunit inactivated influenza vaccine. General observations from the study: Few new T cells, the authors suggested, are recruited by each seasonal influenza vaccination.

TCRdb called the RT-PCR reads again in MiXCR, with one record for every CDR3 protein. This table holds about 520,000 distinct CDR3 sequences, about 25% found once. Germline-derived CDR1 and CDR2 are SQVTM and ANQGSEA. There are 11 residues in the CDR3. Trimming removed 6 bases at V and 5 bases at J, with 10 bases between. To note about this clonotype: Its antigen remains unidentified.

The chain employs TRBV29-1 and TRBJ1-1; the D is unclear. Sequences were derived from CD4+ T cells sorted from PBMCs, sampled less than 6 days after vaccination. The clonotype was recovered from a man aged 50-60 years who received an inactivated influenza vaccine. CDR3 coding DNA: TGCAGCGTATCAAGGGTTACTGAAGCTTTCTTT. Amino acid sequence: CSVSRVTEAFF.